The clone carrying this T cell receptor beta chain has just a few counts. This CDR3 spans 15 amino acids. Germline assignment: CDR1 MNHNY and CDR2 SVGAGI (reference sequence). The junction had 4 bases not matched to a gene; V was cut back by 6 bases and J by 0 bases. These data belong to a study of blood T cell repertoires in COVID-19. At the level of the study: Sources were T cells, B-cell-depleted T cells, or PBMCs; the material itself was cDNA or gDNA.

Source study methods: Reference gene primer amplification in the assay estimated nucleated cell counts. This table comes from immunoSEQ multiplex PCR, and its TCRdb copy is limited to in-frame clones, with some not included. V, J and clone size are those of that table, while D and trimming were read from the DNA. This sample has roughly 140,000 clones, with 85% to 90% found just once. The TCR originated in a woman aged 60-75 years with active COVID-19. V and J are TRBV6-6 and TRBJ1-5, with TRBD1 matching 8 bases. The specimen was peripheral blood. For the CDR3, the DNA is TGTGCCAGCAGGCAGGGGGCCTATAGCAATCAGCCCCAGCATTTT. This encodes CASRQGAYSNQPQHF.